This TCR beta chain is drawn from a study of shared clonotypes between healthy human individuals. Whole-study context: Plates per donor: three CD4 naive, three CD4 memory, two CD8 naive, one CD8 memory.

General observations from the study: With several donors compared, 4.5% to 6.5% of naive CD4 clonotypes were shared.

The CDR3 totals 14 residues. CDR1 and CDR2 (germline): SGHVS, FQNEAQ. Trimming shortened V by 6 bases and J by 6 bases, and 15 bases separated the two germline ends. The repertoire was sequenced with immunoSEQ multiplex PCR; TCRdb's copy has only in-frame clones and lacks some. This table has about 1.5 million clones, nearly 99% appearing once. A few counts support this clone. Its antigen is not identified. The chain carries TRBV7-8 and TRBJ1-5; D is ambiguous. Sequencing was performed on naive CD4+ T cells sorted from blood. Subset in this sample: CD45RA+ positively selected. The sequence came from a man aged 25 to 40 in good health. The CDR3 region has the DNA TGTGCCAGCAGTCTTAGAGTAGGCCCTCAGCCCCAGCATTTT. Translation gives CASSLRVGPQPQHF. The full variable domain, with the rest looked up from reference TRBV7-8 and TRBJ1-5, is GAGVSQSPRYKVAKRGQDVALRCDPISGHVSLFWYQQALGQGPEFLTYFQNEAQLDKSGLPSDRFFAERPEGSVSTLKIQRTQQEDSAVYLCASSLRVGPQPQHFGDGTRLSIL.